A single sample gave rise to the 5 T cell receptor beta chains below, sequenced in a study of regulatory T cells in long-lasting Graves disease. Arm-PCR of CDR3 regions with iRepertoire HTBI primers generated TCR beta libraries. TCRdb ran MiXCR on the multiplex PCR reads and lists one entry per CDR3 protein. Among roughly 450,000 distinct CDR3 sequences listed, about a fifth were seen once. Time point meaning: persistent/refractory GD, antithyroid drugs over 5 years with positive TRAb. After RNA was extracted from PBMCs, the TCR library was made from it. Sequenced here: peripheral blood mononuclear cells (PBMCs), sampled when the disease was refractory, from a patient treated with antithyroid drugs. Receptors were obtained from a female donor with Graves disease.

On this clonotype itself: With a much larger clone just one base away, this may be a read error. The genes are TRBV7-2 and TRBJ2-7; tentatively, D is TRBD1 (5 bases). The CDR3 contains 13 residues. Trimming removed 11 bases at V and 6 bases at J, with 20 bases between. Germline V gives CDR1 SGHTA, CDR2 FQGNSA. The DNA of the CDR3 is TGTGCCGGCACCGAAGACTGGGGCTCCGAGCAGTACTTC. It is translated as CAGTEDWGSEQYF.

This clonotype was seen repeatedly, ten times or more. This sequence joins TRBV11-2 and TRBJ2-7; 9 bases are shared with TRBD1. Germline CDR1 is SGHAT and CDR2 is FQNNGV. The CDR3 sequence is 15 residues long. V was clipped by 4 bases and J by 4 bases; unmatched bases: 8. The CDR3 bases are TGTGCCAGCAGCTCGACAGGGGGTTTTGAATACGAGCAGTACTTC. Encoded protein: CASSSTGGFEYEQYF. The variable domain in full, completed from reference TRBV11-2 and TRBJ2-7, reads EAGVAQSPRYKIIEKRQSVAFWCNPISGHATLYWYQQILGQGPKLLIQFQNNGVVDDSQLPKDRFSAERLKGVDSTLKIQPAKLEDSAVYLCASSSTGGFEYEQYFGPGTRLTVT.

At least ten counts were recorded for this clonotype. The chain is built from TRBV28 and TRBJ1-5; maybe TRBD1 (5 bases). CDR3 length: 15 amino acids. Germline V lookup: CDR1 MDHEN, CDR2 SYDVKM. V shed 5 bases and J shed 6 bases, with 17 bases lying between them. CDR3 nucleotides: TGTGCCAGCAGTCCCCTCCGGGGGAGCGTTCAGCCCCAGCATTTT. Amino acid sequence: CASSPLRGSVQPQHF.

The CDR3, as DNA: TGTGCCAGCCGCTCGGGGGCCGCTTCTGGAAACACCATATATTTT. Translated, it gives CASRSGAASGNTIYF. The chain joins TRBV11-2 to TRBJ1-3; TRBD1 is a possible D gene (6 bases). This CDR3 spans 15 amino acids. Trimming stripped 8 bases from V and 1 base from J, with 15 bases between. Germline V lookup: CDR1 SGHAT, CDR2 FQNNGV.

This clonotype was seen just once. A read error may produce the germline difference seen at one junction end. The CDR3 sequence is CASSLLGVAKNIQNF. The CDR3 DNA follows: TGTGCCAGCAGTTTATTGGGAGTAGCCAAAAACATTCAGAACTTC. The chain uses TRBV27 and TRBJ2-4; D may be TRBD2 (5 bases). CDR3 length equals 15 residues. Germline V gene sequence: CDR1 MNHEY, CDR2 SMNVEV (reference sequence).